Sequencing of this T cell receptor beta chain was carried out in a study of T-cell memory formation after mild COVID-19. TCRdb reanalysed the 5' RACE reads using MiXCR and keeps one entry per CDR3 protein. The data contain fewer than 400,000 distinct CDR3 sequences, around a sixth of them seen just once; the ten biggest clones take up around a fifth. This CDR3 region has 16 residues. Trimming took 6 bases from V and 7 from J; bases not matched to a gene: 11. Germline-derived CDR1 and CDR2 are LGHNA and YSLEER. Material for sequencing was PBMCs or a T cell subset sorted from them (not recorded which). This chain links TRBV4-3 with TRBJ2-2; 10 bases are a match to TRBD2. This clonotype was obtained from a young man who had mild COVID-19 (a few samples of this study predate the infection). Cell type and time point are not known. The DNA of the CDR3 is TGCGCCAGCAGAGTAGGTGCTAGCGGGGGAGGCGGGGAGCTGTTTTTT. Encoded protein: CASRVGASGGGGELFF.